Below, 29 T cell receptor beta chains from the same sample are listed, as sequenced in a study of cytomegalovirus exposure and HLA in healthy donors. A multiplex PCR was run with 60 Vbeta primers and 13 Jbeta primers. The repertoire was sequenced with immunoSEQ multiplex PCR; TCRdb's copy has only in-frame clones and lacks some. The data show approximately 150,000 clones, over 70% seen once. The specimen was PBMCs. The receptors come from a male donor in good health and CMV-seronegative.

The rearrangement links TRBV6-1 to TRBJ1-1; no clear D. V gave up 2 bases and J gave up 5 bases, with 12 bases separating them. The CDR3 is 14 residues long. Germline V gene data show CDR1 as MNHNS and CDR2 as SASEGT. In nucleotides, the CDR3 is TGTGCCAGCAGTGAAACCTCGATGCGGACTGAAGCTTTCTTT. The encoded protein is CASSETSMRTEAFF.

J is TRBJ2-1 and V is TRBV5-6; the D gene is possibly TRBD2 (6 bases). Germline V gene lookup returns CDR1 SGHDT and CDR2 YYEEEE. V was clipped by 7 bases and J by 0 bases, with 11 bases between them. The CDR3 loop spans 14 amino acids. The CDR3 is CASRRVSSYNEQFF. The CDR3 DNA is TGTGCCAGCCGGAGGGTAAGCTCCTACAATGAGCAGTTCTTC.

This clone has only a few counts. The rearrangement uses TRBV7-9 and TRBJ2-7; D might be TRBD1 (5 bases). Trimming shortened V by 6 bases and J by 2 bases, and 17 bases separated the two germline ends. CDR3 length: 15 residues. In germline, CDR1 is SEHNR, CDR2 FQNEAQ (reference sequence). Here the CDR3 DNA reads TGTGCCAGCAGTCGGACGGCGGACAACCCCTACGAGCAGTACTTC. Encoded protein: CASSRTADNPYEQYF. The whole variable domain, filled in from reference TRBV7-9 and TRBJ2-7, reads DTGVSQNPRHKITKRGQNVTFRCDPISEHNRLYWYRQTLGQGPEFLTYFQNEAQLEKSRLLSDRFSAERPKGSFSTLEIQRTEQGDSAMYLCASSRTADNPYEQYFGPGTRLTVT.

This clone was seen only a few times. The chain has TRBV2 and TRBJ1-5; D is unresolved. The ends were cut back, 4 bases at V and 9 bases at J, with 16 bases in the middle. The germline V gene encodes CDR1 SNHLY and CDR2 FYNNEI. This CDR3 has 14 residues. CDR3 in amino acids: CASSVGRGDRPQHF. CDR3 in DNA: TGTGCCAGCAGTGTAGGGCGGGGAGATCGGCCCCAGCATTTT.

This chain joins TRBV7-7 and TRBJ2-5, with 7 bases matching TRBD2. CDR1 is SSHAT, CDR2 FNYEAQ, per germline (reference sequence). With 0 bases clipped from V and 3 bases from J, the junction kept 1 base outside the gene matches. The CDR3 length is 14 residues. CDR3 coding DNA: TGTGCCAGCAGCTTAGCGGGGACTAAAGAGACCCAGTACTTC. The encoded protein is CASSLAGTKETQYF.

J is TRBJ2-7 and V is TRBV28; 14 bases fit TRBD2. The CDR3 covers 17 residues. V shed 3 bases and J 4 bases; nucleotides not matched to a gene: 8. Germline lookup yields CDR1 MDHEN and CDR2 SYDVKM. CDR3 region: CASSFLAGTSGSYEQYF. The CDR3, as DNA: TGTGCCAGCAGTTTTCTCGCCGGGACTAGCGGGAGTTACGAGCAGTACTTC.

The V gene is TRBV30, the J gene TRBJ1-6, with D perhaps TRBD1 (5 bases). The CDR3 length is 15 residues. Trimming pared 0 bases from V and 9 bases from J, leaving 15 bases between. Germline V lookup: CDR1 GTSNPN, CDR2 SVGIG (reference sequence). CDR3 nucleotide sequence: TGTGCCTGGAGTGTATCCAGCAGGGCCGGTTCACCCCTCCACTTT. Translated: CAWSVSSRAGSPLHF. The full variable domain, completed using reference TRBV30 and TRBJ1-6, is SQTIHQWPATLVQPVGSPLSLECTVEGTSNPNLYWYRQAAGRGLQLLFYSVGIGQISSEVPQNLSASRPQDRQFILSSKKLLLSDSGFYLCAWSVSSRAGSPLHFGNGTRLTVT.

In DNA, the CDR3 is TGTGCCAGCAGCGCCACCGGGACAGAATACAGTAATGAGCAGTTCTTC. Its protein is CASSATGTEYSNEQFF. The rearrangement links TRBV9 to TRBJ2-1; 7 positions match TRBD1. This CDR3 has 16 amino acids. V gave up 3 bases and J gave up 7 bases; unmatched junction bases: 13. Germline V gene data show CDR1 as SGDLS and CDR2 as YYNGEE.

The chain joins TRBV27 to TRBJ2-3; 8 nucleotides match TRBD2. Germline loops: CDR1 MNHEY, CDR2 SMNVEV (reference sequence). The trim removed 8 bases at V and 0 bases at J, leaving 10 bases unmatched. The CDR3 is 16 amino acids. The CDR3 here is CASSLVSGVSTDTQYF. CDR3 sequence (DNA): TGTGCCAGCTCGTTGGTTAGCGGGGTAAGCACAGATACGCAGTATTTT.

This clone was seen more than once but under ten times. The chain is built from TRBV7-9 and TRBJ2-7, with D possibly TRBD1 on 5 matching bases. Trimming shortened V by 2 bases and J by 11 bases, and 10 bases separated the two germline ends. The CDR3 length is 11 residues. Germline CDR1 and CDR2: SEHNR and FQNEAQ (reference sequence). CDR3 in amino acids: CASSLSTGKYF. The CDR3 DNA reads as TGTGCCAGCAGCTTAAGTACAGGAAAGTACTTC.

The chain joins TRBV5-6 to TRBJ1-6; the D is unclear. Germline assignment: CDR1 SGHDT and CDR2 YYEEEE. Trimming took 2 bases from V and 9 from J, leaving 9 bases between them. There are 13 residues in the CDR3. Here the CDR3 DNA reads TGTGCCAGCAGCTTAGAGGGTGGTTCACCCCTCCACTTT. Translated, it gives CASSLEGGSPLHF.

The gene calls are TRBV11-1 and TRBJ2-5; a weak D match, TRBD1 (5 bases). The J call could be wrong; TRBJ2-7 is a better fit for the DNA end. This CDR3 is built from 12 residues. CDR1 is SGHAT and CDR2 is FQDESV in the germline V gene (reference sequence). This CDR3 is CASSFQGYEQYF. CDR3 bases: TGTGCCAGCAGCTTTCAGGGCTACGAGCAGTACTTC.

The V and J genes are TRBV28 and TRBJ2-5; TRBD1 aligns across 11 bases. TRBJ2-7 explains the end of the DNA better; the J call may be wrong. The V gene's germline CDR1 is MDHEN and CDR2 SYDVKM. This CDR3 is 15 amino acids long. The CDR3 here is CASSSPGTGGYEQYF. CDR3 DNA: TGTGCCAGCAGTTCCCCCGGGACAGGGGGCTACGAGCAGTACTTC.

This rearrangement joins TRBV7-3 to TRBJ2-1; 14 bases are shared with TRBD2. V was clipped by 5 bases and J by 10 bases; unmatched bases: 4. The germline CDR1 and CDR2 sequences are SGHTA and FQGTGA. CDR3 length equals 14 residues. The CDR3 sequence is CASSLGLAGDEQFF. The CDR3 bases are TGTGCCAGCAGCCTGGGACTAGCGGGAGACGAGCAGTTCTTC.

V gene TRBV19 combines with J gene TRBJ1-5; D may be TRBD1 (5 bases). Between the trimmed V and J ends, which lost 1 base and 7 bases, there was a span of 14 bases. This CDR3 has 15 residues. Germline V gene lookup returns CDR1 LNHDA and CDR2 SQIVND (reference sequence). The CDR3 nucleotides read TGTGCCAGTAGTATAGCATCAGGGATTAGCCAGCCCCAGCATTTT. Protein: CASSIASGISQPQHF.

This chain links TRBV11-2 with TRBJ1-5; the D gene is possibly TRBD1 (5 bases). This CDR3 has 16 amino acids. Looked up from germline, CDR1 is SGHAT and CDR2 is FQNNGV. Trimming shortened V by 5 bases and J by 0 bases, and 14 bases separated the two germline ends. This chain's CDR3 is CASSPDISYSNQPQHF. For the CDR3, the DNA is TGTGCCAGCAGCCCGGACATCAGTTATAGCAATCAGCCCCAGCATTTT.

The rearrangement uses TRBV28 and TRBJ1-2, with D hard to call. This CDR3 has 14 residues. V lost 3 bases, J lost 8 bases, and 16 bases lay in between. CDR1 and CDR2 (germline): MDHEN, SYDVKM. The chain's CDR3 is CASSLSRGFGGYTF. The CDR3 DNA reads as TGTGCCAGCAGTTTGTCGCGAGGCTTTGGGGGCTACACCTTC.

The chain links TRBV27 to TRBJ1-6; a possible D gene is TRBD1 (6 bases). The CDR3 contains 14 residues. V was shortened by 3 bases and J by 10 bases, with 13 bases between the two germline ends. Germline V gene lookup returns CDR1 MNHEY and CDR2 SMNVEV (reference sequence). The CDR3 region has the DNA TGTGCCAGCAGTTTCAACAGGGTGAGCTCACCCCTCCACTTT. Residues: CASSFNRVSSPLHF.

The chain uses TRBV10-3 and TRBJ2-7; no definite D call. The V end lost 2 bases, the J end lost 0 bases, and 5 bases lay between the germline ends. From germline, CDR1 is ENHRY and CDR2 SYGVKD. The CDR3 consists of 13 residues. The CDR3 coding sequence is TGTGCCATCAGTGAGCTAAACTCCTACGAGCAGTACTTC. Its translation is CAISELNSYEQYF.

This chain links TRBV27 with TRBJ2-1; tentatively, D is TRBD2 (6 bases). V lost 3 bases to trimming and J lost 0 bases, with 9 bases between them. CDR3 length equals 15 residues. Germline CDR1 reads MNHEY; CDR2 reads SMNVEV (reference sequence). The CDR3: CASSLAGPSYNEQFF. The CDR3 coding sequence is TGTGCCAGCAGTTTGGCGGGACCCTCCTACAATGAGCAGTTCTTC.

The chain has TRBV14 and TRBJ1-1; D uncertain. The CDR3 spans 14 residues. V gave up 1 base and J gave up 5 bases, with 11 bases separating them. Germline loops: CDR1 SGHDN, CDR2 FVKESK. CDR3: CASSQVLFSTEAFF. DNA for the CDR3: TGTGCCAGCAGCCAAGTTTTATTTAGTACTGAAGCTTTCTTT.

This chain connects TRBV7-9 to TRBJ1-1, with D perhaps matching TRBD1 (6 bases). The CDR3 spans 15 residues. Trimming left V 3 bases short and J 0 bases short, with 11 bases between. Germline CDR1 and CDR2: SEHNR and FQNEAQ (reference sequence). The CDR3 loop is CASSLLQGMNTEAFF. CDR3 bases: TGTGCCAGCAGCTTGCTACAGGGCATGAACACTGAAGCTTTCTTT.

The CDR3 nucleotides read TGTGCCACCAGCAGAGCTGAGATGCTCCGGGACAGGGGGCGTCCGGTGGGTGGCTACACCTTC. Its translation: CATSRAEMLRDRGRPVGGYTF. The chain recombines TRBV15 with TRBJ1-2, with 12 bases matching TRBD1. The CDR3 contains 21 residues. Germline CDR1 reads LNHNV; CDR2 reads YYDKDF (reference sequence). Unmatched junction bases numbered 22, after V lost 1 base and J lost 7 bases.

CDR3 sequence: CASDLQGSGNTIYF. The CDR3 region has the DNA TGTGCCAGCGATCTCCAGGGATCTGGAAACACCATATATTTT. This chain links TRBV6-1 with TRBJ1-3, with D possibly matching TRBD1 (5 bases). Trimming shortened V by 8 bases and J by 1 base, and 12 bases separated the two germline ends. The CDR3 sequence is 14 residues long. Germline CDR1 and CDR2: MNHNS and SASEGT.

This clone was seen only a few times. J is TRBJ2-3 and V is TRBV7-3, with a tentative D call TRBD2 (5 bases). The germline gives CDR1 SGHTA, CDR2 FQGTGA. The germline V and J ends were trimmed by 1 base and 5 bases, with 10 bases remaining between them. The CDR3 extends over 14 amino acids. The CDR3 region is CASSLNGAGDTQYF. CDR3 in DNA: TGTGCCAGCAGCTTAAACGGCGCGGGAGATACGCAGTATTTT. Using reference TRBV7-3 and TRBJ2-3 for the parts outside the CDR3, the full variable domain is GAGVSQTPSNKVTEKGKYVELRCDPISGHTALYWYRQSLGQGPEFLIYFQGTGAADDSGLPNDRFFAVRPEGSVSTLKIQRTERGDSAVYLCASSLNGAGDTQYFGPGTRLTVL.

The rearrangement joins TRBV28 to TRBJ2-7; D is perhaps TRBD1 (6 bases). This CDR3 comprises 15 residues. The V end was cut by 6 bases, the J end by 4 bases, with 19 bases between. Germline V lookup: CDR1 MDHEN, CDR2 SYDVKM. The CDR3 loop is CASRTSGQLPYEQYF. In nucleotides, the CDR3 is TGTGCCAGCAGAACCTCCGGACAGTTGCCTTACGAGCAGTACTTC.

V and J are TRBV5-4 and TRBJ1-6; TRBD1 matches at 7 bases. Trimming cost V 2 bases and J 8 bases; bases outside gene matches: 4. CDR1 is SGHNT, CDR2 YYREEE, per germline (reference sequence). CDR3 size: 14 residues. CDR3 sequence (DNA): TGTGCCAGCAGCTTCAGGGGGATTGATTCACCCCTCCACTTT. Amino acid sequence: CASSFRGIDSPLHF.

The chain employs TRBV9 and TRBJ2-3, with a possible D match to TRBD2 (5 bases). This CDR3 comprises 16 residues. Germline CDR1 SGDLS, CDR2 YYNGEE. V lost 0 bases and J 1 base, leaving 12 bases between the germline ends. The DNA of the CDR3 is TGTGCCAGCAGCGTAGGGACTGGCAAAGGCACAGATACGCAGTATTTT. Encoded protein: CASSVGTGKGTDTQYF. The complete variable domain, with remaining parts taken from reference TRBV9 and TRBJ2-3, reads DSGVTQTPKHLITATGQRVTLRCSPRSGDLSVYWYQQSLDQGLQFLIQYYNGEERAKGNILERFSAQQFPDLHSELNLSSLELGDSALYFCASSVGTGKGTDTQYFGPGTRLTVL.

The gene calls are TRBV29-1 and TRBJ2-1; 8 bases match TRBD2. Germline-derived CDR1 and CDR2 are SQVTM and ANQGSEA. The junction had 7 bases not matched to a gene; V was cut back by 0 bases and J by 9 bases. The CDR3 loop spans 14 amino acids. Written as DNA, the CDR3 is TGCAGCGTTGAAGATCAACCAGCGGGAGCTGAGCAGTTCTTC. Its protein is CSVEDQPAGAEQFF.